Listed here is a single T cell receptor beta chain. This specimen comes from a study of radiotherapy plus CTLA-4 blockade in lung cancer. Germline V gives CDR1 GTSNPN, CDR2 SVGIG (reference sequence). The CDR3 covers 12 residues. V lost 1 base, J lost 3 bases, and 6 bases lay in between. The assay was immunoSEQ multiplex PCR, and TCRdb's table has in-frame clones only and misses some. This sample has some 110,000 clones, with 65% to 85% found just once. The sequences come from peripheral blood, collected from a patient treated with radiotherapy plus ipilimumab. The V call is TRBV30, the J call TRBJ1-2, with a tentative D call TRBD1 (5 bases). The sequence derives from a human donor with non-small cell lung cancer who had a partial response to radiotherapy plus ipilimumab. CDR3 in amino acids: CAWSGGDYGYTF. The CDR3 region has the DNA TGTGCCTGGAGTGGGGGGGACTATGGCTACACCTTC.